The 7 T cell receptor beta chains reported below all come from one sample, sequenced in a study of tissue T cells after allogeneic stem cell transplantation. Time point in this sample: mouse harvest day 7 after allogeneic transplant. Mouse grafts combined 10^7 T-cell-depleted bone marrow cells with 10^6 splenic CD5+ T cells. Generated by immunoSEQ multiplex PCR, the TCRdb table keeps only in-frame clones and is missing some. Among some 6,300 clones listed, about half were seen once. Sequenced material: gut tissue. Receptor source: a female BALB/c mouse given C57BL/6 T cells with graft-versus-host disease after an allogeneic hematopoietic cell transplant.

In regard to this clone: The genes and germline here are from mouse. CDR3 amino acids: CASSPGRVSGNTLYF. CDR3 DNA (partial): TGTGCCAGCTCCCCCGGCAGGGTTTCTGGAAATACGCTCTAT. V is TRBV12-2 and J is TRBJ1-3; TRBD1 might be the D (5 bases). The missing CDR3 end, 1 residue past where the read stops, is filled in from the germline J gene. The V gene lost 4 bases and the J gene lost 0 bases, with 12 bases spanning the gap. Germline V CDR1 and CDR2: SGHLS, HYDKME. The CDR3 is made up of 15 amino acids.

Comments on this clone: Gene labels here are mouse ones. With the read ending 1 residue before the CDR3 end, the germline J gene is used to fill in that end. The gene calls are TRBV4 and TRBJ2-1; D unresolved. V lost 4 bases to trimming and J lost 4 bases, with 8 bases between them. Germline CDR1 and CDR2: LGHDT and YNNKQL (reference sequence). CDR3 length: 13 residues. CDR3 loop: CASSSANYAEQFF. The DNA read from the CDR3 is TGTGCCAGCAGCTCCGCAAATTATGCTGAGCAGTTC.

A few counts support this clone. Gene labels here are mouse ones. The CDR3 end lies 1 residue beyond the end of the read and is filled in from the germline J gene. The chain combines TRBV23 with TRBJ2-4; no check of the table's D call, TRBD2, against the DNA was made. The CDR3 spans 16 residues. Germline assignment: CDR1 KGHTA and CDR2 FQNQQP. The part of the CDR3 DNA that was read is TGCTCCAGCAGTCAATCGTTCTGGGGGGGACAAAACACCTTGTAC. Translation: CSSSQSFWGGQNTLY. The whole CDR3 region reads CSSSQSFWGGQNTLYF.

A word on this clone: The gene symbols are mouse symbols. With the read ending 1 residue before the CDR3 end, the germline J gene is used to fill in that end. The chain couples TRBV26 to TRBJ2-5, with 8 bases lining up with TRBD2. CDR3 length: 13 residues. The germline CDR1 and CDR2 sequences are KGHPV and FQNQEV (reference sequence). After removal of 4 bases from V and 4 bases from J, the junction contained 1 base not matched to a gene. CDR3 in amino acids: CASSHGGEDTQYF. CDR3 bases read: TGTGCCAGCAGTCATGGGGGGGAAGACACCCAGTAC.

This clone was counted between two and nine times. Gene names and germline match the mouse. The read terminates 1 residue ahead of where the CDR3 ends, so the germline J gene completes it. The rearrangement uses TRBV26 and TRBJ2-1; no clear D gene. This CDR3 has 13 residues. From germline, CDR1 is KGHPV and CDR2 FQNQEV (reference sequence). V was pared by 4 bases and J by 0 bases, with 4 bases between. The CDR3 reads CASSPYNYAEQFF. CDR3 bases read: TGTGCCAGCAGTCCTTATAACTATGCTGAGCAGTTC.

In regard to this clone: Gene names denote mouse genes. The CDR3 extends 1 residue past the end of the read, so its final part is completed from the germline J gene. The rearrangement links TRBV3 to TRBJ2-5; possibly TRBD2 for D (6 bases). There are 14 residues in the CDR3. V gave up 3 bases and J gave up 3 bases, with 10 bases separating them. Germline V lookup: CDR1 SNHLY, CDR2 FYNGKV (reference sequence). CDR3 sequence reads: CASSFGWGQDTQYF. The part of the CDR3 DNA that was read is TGTGCCAGCAGCTTTGGCTGGGGACAAGACACCCAGTAC.

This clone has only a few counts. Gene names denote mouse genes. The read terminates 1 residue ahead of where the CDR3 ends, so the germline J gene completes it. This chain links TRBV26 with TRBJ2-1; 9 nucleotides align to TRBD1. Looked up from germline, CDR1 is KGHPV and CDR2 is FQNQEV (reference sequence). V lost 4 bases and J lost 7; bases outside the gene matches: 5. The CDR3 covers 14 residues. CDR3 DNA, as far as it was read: TGTGCCAGCAGTCCTCCGACAGGGGGAGCTGAGCAGTTC. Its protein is CASSPPTGGAEQF. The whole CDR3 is CASSPPTGGAEQFF.